This is a list of T cell receptor beta chains from one sample in a study of cytomegalovirus exposure and HLA in healthy donors. Profiling relied on immunoSEQ multiplex PCR, and the TCRdb table lists in-frame clones only, not all of them. This sample has approximately 98,000 clones, with over 65% found just once. Sequencing was carried out using PBMCs. All receptors derive from a male donor in good health and CMV-seronegative. Both conserved end residues are part of each CDR3.

V	CDR3
TRBV5-6	CASSLLQGSRETQYF
TRBV6-1	CASNRDRAADTQYF
TRBV5-1	CASSGGTRWETQYF
TRBV13	CASSLGDSHVTNYGYTF
TRBV10-2	CASSEDQTGATSYEQYF
TRBV15	CATSRDGLAGRTDTQYF
TRBV2	CASRQGIPPYEQYF
TRBV21-1	CASSPNPGLARGNPAGTDTQYF
TRBV7-9	CASGASSYGYTF
TRBV6-5	CASSRDRRLEEQYF
TRBV15	CATSRSSGTQYF
TRBV4-1	CASSQGLAKYSYEQYF
TRBV18	CASSPLGTGGDTYEQYF
TRBV6-5	CASSYSGHNEKLFF
TRBV9	CASSRQGTREKLFF
TRBV4-1	CASSQDRLAGPNNEQFF
TRBV7-6	CASSLAGRGTGLDEQYF
TRBV5-1	CASSHFPLQGSTSTDTQYF
TRBV29-1	CSVESDRVNTEAFF
TRBV15	CATSGGIQGLHQPQHF
TRBV19	CASSPHLATNTEAFF
TRBV19	CASSINIDRASNQPQHF
TRBV11-2	CASSQGAFSTDTQYF
TRBV10-3	CAISVAVFTDTQYF
TRBV30	CAWSFAGGENEKLFF
TRBV28	CAIRTSGANVLTF
TRBV7-9	CASSEGTGAHQPQHF
TRBV7-9	CASSPRQATNEKLFF
TRBV7-9	CASSLNREETQYF
TRBV6-5	CASSRREGAPLYF
TRBV29-1	CSVEPRTSGPGDTQYF
TRBV2	CASSENTGSGNTIYF
TRBV6-1	CASSAWTGSYEQYF
TRBV29-1	CSVAGGQGSYEQYF
TRBV27	CASRTSGRYEQYF
TRBV28	CASSLLGQGAFGNQPQHF
TRBV9	CASSVFDRLPNEKLFF